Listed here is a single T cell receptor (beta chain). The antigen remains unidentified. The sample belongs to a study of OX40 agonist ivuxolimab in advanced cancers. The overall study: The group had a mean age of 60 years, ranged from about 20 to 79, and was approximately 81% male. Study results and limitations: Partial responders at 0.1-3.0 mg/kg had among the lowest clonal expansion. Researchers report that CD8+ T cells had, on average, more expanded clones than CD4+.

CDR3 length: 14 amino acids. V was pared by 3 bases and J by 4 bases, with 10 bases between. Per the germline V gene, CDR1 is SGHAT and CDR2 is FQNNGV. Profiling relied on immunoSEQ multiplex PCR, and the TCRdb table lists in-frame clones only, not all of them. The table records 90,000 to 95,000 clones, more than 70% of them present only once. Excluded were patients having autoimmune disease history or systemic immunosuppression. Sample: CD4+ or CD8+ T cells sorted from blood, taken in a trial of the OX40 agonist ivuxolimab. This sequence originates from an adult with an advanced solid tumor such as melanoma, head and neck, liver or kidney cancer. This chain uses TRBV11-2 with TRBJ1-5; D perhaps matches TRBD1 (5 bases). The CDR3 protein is CASSLRAGNQPQHF. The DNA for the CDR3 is TGTGCCAGCAGCTTGAGGGCAGGGAATCAGCCCCAGCATTTT.